Listed below are T cell receptor beta chains from one sample, sequenced in a study of blood T cell repertoires in COVID-19. Method: immunoSEQ multiplex PCR; TCRdb's copy keeps in-frame clones and lacks some. This sample has some 160,000 clones, with approximately 90% found just once. The sample consisted of peripheral blood. The receptors here all came from a man aged 18 to 30 with COVID-19, enrolled during active disease. Both conserved end residues are part of each CDR3. D genes are given only for firm matches. A row's size may be missing; if present it is once, few, many or a size class.

D | J | V | size | CDR3 | DNA
TRBD1 | TRBJ2-7 | TRBV7-9 | once | CASSGDRDEQYF | TGTGCCAGCAGCGGGGACAGGGACGAGCAGTACTTC
- | TRBJ1-1 | TRBV19 | - | CASSVGAVNTEAFF | TGTGCCAGTAGTGTGGGGGCAGTTAACACTGAAGCTTTCTTT
- | TRBJ2-1 | TRBV28 | - | CASSLNGGKWYNEQFF | TGTGCCAGCAGTTTAAATGGGGGCAAGTGGTACAATGAGCAGTTCTTC
TRBD2 | TRBJ2-7 | TRBV6-6 | - | CASSDMTSGPYEQYF | TGTGCCAGCTCGGATATGACTAGCGGACCCTACGAGCAGTACTTC
- | TRBJ2-7 | TRBV5-6 | once | CASSLQGSEQYF | TGTGCCAGCAGCTTACAGGGAAGCGAGCAGTACTTC
TRBD1 | TRBJ1-4 | TRBV19 | - | CASSLPDRGTNEKLFF | TGTGCCAGTAGCTTACCCGACAGGGGAACTAATGAAAAACTGTTTTTT
- | TRBJ1-1 | TRBV30 | - | CAWSTGITEAFF | TGTGCCTGGAGTACAGGGATCACTGAAGCTTTCTTT
- | TRBJ1-1 | TRBV7-9 | few | CASSLEGHLNTEAFF | TGTGCCAGCAGCCTAGAAGGACATTTGAACACTGAAGCTTTCTTT
- | TRBJ1-1 | TRBV7-2 | - | CASSPYRAWGTEAFF | TGTGCCAGCAGCCCCTACAGGGCCTGGGGCACTGAAGCTTTCTTT
- | TRBJ1-1 | TRBV7-2 | - | CASSGRGNTEAFF | TGTGCCAGCAGCGGACGGGGGAACACTGAAGCTTTCTTT
TRBD1 | TRBJ1-1 | TRBV28 | - | CASIHRGGTEAFF | TGTGCCAGCATCCACAGGGGGGGAACTGAAGCTTTCTTT
- | TRBJ1-5 | TRBV4-3 | - | CASSQDLAGGGQPQHF | TGCGCCAGCAGCCAAGATCTGGCGGGGGGCGGTCAGCCCCAGCATTTT
TRBD1 | TRBJ1-2 | TRBV9 | - | CASSVTGGNYGYTF | TGTGCCAGCAGCGTTACAGGGGGTAACTATGGCTACACCTTC
- | TRBJ2-2 | TRBV7-9 | - | CASSLNRAGSSVAGELFF | TGTGCCAGCAGCTTAAATCGGGCGGGATCGTCGGTGGCCGGGGAGCTGTTTTTT
- | TRBJ1-1 | TRBV6-5 | - | CASLEQTGGAGEAFF | TGTGCCAGCCTCGAACAGACCGGAGGGGCGGGCGAAGCTTTCTTT
- | TRBJ2-7 | TRBV7-6 | - | CASSSYAEDSYEQYF | TGTGCCAGCAGCTCGTATGCGGAGGACTCCTACGAGCAGTACTTC
TRBD1 | TRBJ1-2 | TRBV12-3/TRBV12-4 | - | CASRGQVAYGYTF | TGTGCCAGCAGGGGACAGGTGGCCTATGGCTACACCTTC
TRBD2 | TRBJ2-2 | TRBV11-3 | - | CASSSLAGENTGELFF | TGTGCCAGCAGCTCACTAGCGGGGGAGAACACCGGGGAGCTGTTTTTT
- | TRBJ1-3 | TRBV6-6 | - | CASSYSDTAGNTIYF | TGTGCCAGCAGTTACTCAGACACTGCTGGAAACACCATATATTTT
- | TRBJ2-3 | TRBV5-6 | - | CASSPQDMSTDTQYF | TGTGCCAGCAGCCCACAGGACATGAGCACAGATACGCAGTATTTT
- | TRBJ2-7 | TRBV12-3/TRBV12-4 | - | CASSFGQIGEQYF | TGTGCCAGCAGTTTTGGCCAGATTGGCGAGCAGTACTTC
- | TRBJ2-1 | TRBV7-2 | - | CASSLSGPNEQFF | TGTGCCAGCAGCCTAAGCGGGCCCAATGAGCAGTTCTTC
TRBD1 | TRBJ1-2 | TRBV5-6 | once | CASSWDRGDGYTF | TGTGCCAGCAGCTGGGACAGGGGGGATGGCTACACCTTC
- | TRBJ1-4 | TRBV2 | - | CASSPTVTTNEKLFF | TGTGCCAGCAGTCCGACAGTTACAACTAATGAAAAACTGTTTTTT
- | TRBJ2-7 | TRBV13 | - | CASSLTGGTYEQYF | TGTGCCAGCAGCTTAACCGGGGGAACCTACGAGCAGTACTTC
- | TRBJ1-4 | TRBV28 | - | CASSFTGATNEKLFF | TGTGCCAGCAGTTTCACAGGTGCAACTAATGAAAAACTGTTTTTT
TRBD1 | TRBJ2-1 | TRBV30 | - | CAWLTGVDLNEQFF | TGTGCCTGGCTCACAGGGGTAGATCTCAATGAGCAGTTCTTC
- | TRBJ1-6 | TRBV18 | - | CASSPTGENNSPLHF | TGTGCCAGCTCACCAACCGGGGAAAATAATTCACCCCTCCACTTT
TRBD1 | TRBJ2-1 | TRBV27 | - | CASSNLGTGARDEQFF | TGTGCCAGCAGTAATTTAGGGACAGGGGCTCGGGATGAGCAGTTCTTC
- | TRBJ2-1 | TRBV7-8 | - | CASSLSGKSSYNEQFF | TGTGCCAGCAGCTTAAGCGGAAAGAGCTCCTACAATGAGCAGTTCTTC
- | TRBJ2-5 | TRBV5-1 | - | CASSLPSETQYF | TGCGCCAGCAGCTTGCCGAGTGAGACCCAGTACTTC
- | TRBJ2-1 | TRBV24-1 | - | CATSDFNTEQFF | TGTGCCACCAGTGATTTCAACACCGAGCAGTTCTTC
- | TRBJ1-2 | TRBV28 | - | CASSPGGMRNYGYTF | TGTGCCAGCAGTCCCGGGGGGATGAGGAACTATGGCTACACCTTC
- | TRBJ2-7 | TRBV14 | - | CASSQGAYYEQYF | TGTGCCAGCAGCCAAGGAGCCTATTACGAGCAGTACTTC
- | TRBJ2-1 | TRBV7-3 | - | CASSLFAVSYNEQFF | TGTGCCAGCAGCTTATTTGCGGTCTCCTACAATGAGCAGTTCTTC
TRBD1 | TRBJ2-2 | TRBV5-6 | once | CASSLQGATGELFF | TGTGCCAGCAGCTTACAGGGGGCTACCGGGGAGCTGTTTTTT
TRBD1 | TRBJ1-2 | TRBV6-2/TRBV6-3 | once | CASSFDRDYGYTF | TGTGCCAGCAGTTTCGACAGGGACTATGGCTACACCTTC
- | TRBJ1-2 | TRBV28 | - | CASSPLLPGGYTF | TGTGCCAGCAGCCCCCTCCTCCCGGGTGGCTACACCTTC
- | TRBJ2-5 | TRBV7-9 | - | CASSLADRTQYF | TGTGCCAGCAGCCTCGCAGACAGGACCCAGTACTTC
TRBD2 | TRBJ2-7 | TRBV6-2/TRBV6-3 | - | CASSYGGRASSEQYF | TGTGCCAGCAGTTACGGCGGGAGGGCCTCGTCCGAGCAGTACTTC
- | TRBJ2-2 | TRBV11-2 | - | CASNMGGGELFF | TGTGCCAGCAACATGGGGGGCGGGGAGCTGTTTTTT
- | TRBJ1-5 | TRBV2 | - | CASKGTGIQPQHF | TGTGCCAGCAAGGGCACAGGGATCCAGCCCCAGCATTTT
TRBD1 | TRBJ1-5 | TRBV24-1 | - | CATSEAGQGTNQPQHF | TGTGCCACCAGTGAGGCGGGACAGGGGACAAATCAGCCCCAGCATTTT
TRBD1 | TRBJ2-5 | TRBV11-2 | - | CASSYGQGGETQYF | TGTGCCAGCAGCTATGGACAGGGGGGAGAGACCCAGTACTTC
- | TRBJ1-1 | TRBV5-6 | - | CASSWGGGEAFF | TGTGCCAGCAGCTGGGGCGGTGGTGAAGCTTTCTTT
TRBD1 | TRBJ1-1 | TRBV28 | few | CASSPTGSSSNTEAFF | TGTGCCAGCAGTCCGACAGGGAGCAGTTCGAACACTGAAGCTTTCTTT
- | TRBJ1-4 | TRBV30 | - | CAWKRITNEKLLF | TGTGCCTGGAAAAGAATCACTAATGAAAAACTGCTTTTT
- | TRBJ2-1 | TRBV5-6 | once | CASSSGGSTMKQFF | TGTGCCAGCAGCTCAGGGGGGAGTACAATGAAGCAGTTCTTC
- | TRBJ1-2 | TRBV30 | - | CAWSPPDRTPYGYTF | TGTGCCTGGAGTCCTCCTGACAGAACCCCCTATGGCTACACCTTC
- | TRBJ2-5 | TRBV28 | - | CASSLWAGRKGTQYF | TGTGCCAGCAGTTTATGGGCGGGACGTAAAGGAACCCAGTACTTC
- | TRBJ1-1 | TRBV27 | - | CASSLVAGTNREAFF | TGTGCCAGCAGTTTAGTTGCAGGGACAAACAGGGAAGCTTTCTTT
- | TRBJ2-1 | TRBV7-2 | - | CASSEGTRSSHEQFF | TGTGCCAGCAGCGAAGGGACTCGTAGTAGCCATGAGCAGTTCTTC
- | TRBJ1-2 | TRBV27 | - | CASSLAGRGYTF | TGTGCCAGCAGTTTAGCCGGGAGGGGCTACACCTTC
- | TRBJ2-1 | TRBV18 | - | CASSLSRFDEQFF | TGTGCCAGCTCACTTTCCCGTTTCGATGAGCAGTTCTTC
TRBD2 | TRBJ2-1 | TRBV7-9 | - | CASSWINGLAGDQFF | TGTGCCAGCAGCTGGATAAATGGACTAGCGGGAGATCAGTTCTTC
- | TRBJ1-3 | TRBV13 | - | CASSQGDINSGNTIYF | TGTGCCAGCAGCCAAGGGGACATTAACTCTGGAAACACCATATATTTT
- | TRBJ1-2 | TRBV5-1 | - | CASSSDYGYTF | TGCGCCAGCAGCTCCGACTATGGCTACACCTTC
- | TRBJ2-2 | TRBV4-1 | - | CASSQRGRESTGELFF | TGCGCCAGCAGCCAACGGGGGCGGGAGAGCACCGGGGAGCTGTTTTTT
- | TRBJ1-5 | TRBV6-5 | - | CASSQGYSNQPQHF | TGTGCCAGCAGCCAGGGGTATAGCAATCAGCCCCAGCATTTT
TRBD2 | TRBJ2-1 | TRBV7-9 | - | CASSFGTSGNNEQFF | TGTGCCAGCAGCTTTGGGACTAGCGGCAACAATGAGCAGTTCTTC